A single sample gave rise to the 10 T cell receptor beta chains below, sequenced in a study of cytomegalovirus exposure and HLA in healthy donors. Primers for the PCR totalled 60 Vbeta and 13 Jbeta. Data came from immunoSEQ multiplex PCR; TCRdb stores just in-frame clones and leaves some out. The sample consists of over 80,000 clones, around 73% of them appearing once. Source material: PBMCs. The receptors derive from a man aged 35 to 55 in good health and CMV-seronegative.

The genes are TRBV2 and TRBJ2-3; TRBD2 agrees at 7 bases. The CDR3 is 14 residues long. J lost 2 bases, V lost 5 bases, and 4 bases had no gene match. Germline CDR1 reads SNHLY; CDR2 reads FYNNEI. CDR3 bases: TGTGCCAGCAGTTGGGGGACTATCACAGATACGCAGTATTTT. This gives the protein CASSWGTITDTQYF.

On this clone itself: This is likely a read error, given that the CDR3 carries no conserved phenylalanine or tryptophan at its end. The rearrangement uses TRBV2 and TRBJ1-1; a weak D match, TRBD1 (6 bases). V lost 4 bases and J lost 3, with 12 bases in between. The germline V gene has CDR1 SNHLY and CDR2 FYNNEI. The CDR3 has 14 residues. CDR3 residues: CASSVYRADTEAFV. CDR3 coding DNA: TGTGCCAGCAGTGTCTACAGGGCGGACACTGAAGCTTTCGTT.

This clone was picked up a small number of times. The chain couples TRBV12-2 to TRBJ1-6. TRBV12-2 is recorded as a pseudogene. This CDR3 comprises 17 residues. CDR3 amino acids: CASRLNQACSYNSPLHF. CDR3 nucleotide sequence: TGTGCAAGTCGCTTAAATCAAGCTTGCTCCTATAATTCACCCCTCCACTTT.

This clone was detected once. The rearrangement joins TRBV6-5 to TRBJ2-7; maybe TRBD2 (5 bases). CDR1 MNHEY and CDR2 SVGAGI come from the germline V gene. The CDR3 has 12 amino acids. Between the trimmed V and J ends, which lost 8 bases and 2 bases, there was a span of 10 bases. The CDR3: CASWSGTYEQYF. For the CDR3, the DNA is TGTGCCAGCTGGTCGGGGACCTACGAGCAGTACTTC.

This chain connects TRBV11-3 to TRBJ2-3; no firm D call. This CDR3 contains 13 residues. V was shortened by 3 bases and J by 6 bases, with 10 bases between the two germline ends. Per germline, CDR1 SGHNT and CDR2 YENEEA. The CDR3 spells CASSFGPTDTQYF. The CDR3 DNA reads as TGTGCCAGCAGCTTTGGGCCGACGGATACGCAGTATTTT.

The CDR3 DNA sequence: TGTGCCAGCAGCTCCCGCGGGACAGAAGCTGGCTACACCTTC. Translation: CASSSRGTEAGYTF. The chain uses TRBV5-5 and TRBJ1-2, with 7 bases matching TRBD1. The CDR3 runs 14 residues. CDR1 is SGHKS, CDR2 YYEKEE, per germline (reference sequence). V trimming: 3 bases; J trimming: 7 bases; junction bases outside the gene matches: 9.

This clone came up many times. The CDR3 bases are TGTGCCAGCAGCAAGGGACTAGCGTTAACCTACGAGCAGTACTTC. It translates to CASSKGLALTYEQYF. The V gene is TRBV5-4, the J gene TRBJ2-7; 10 bases map to TRBD2. CDR3 size: 15 residues. Germline CDR1 reads SGHNT; CDR2 reads YYREEE (reference sequence). V shed 4 bases and J 2 bases; nucleotides not matched to a gene: 6.

This chain uses TRBV2 with TRBJ1-2, with TRBD1 identical over 8 bases. CDR1 is SNHLY and CDR2 is FYNNEI in the germline V gene. V shed 9 bases, J shed 1 base, and the junction held 4 bases outside the gene matches. The CDR3 runs 13 residues. Here the CDR3 DNA reads TGTGCCAGACTCGGACAGGGTAACTATGGCTACACCTTC. Translated, it gives CARLGQGNYGYTF. Supplemented by reference TRBV2 and TRBJ1-2, the full variable domain reads EPEVTQTPSHQVTQMGQEVILRCVPISNHLYFYWYRQILGQKVEFLVSFYNNEISEKSEIFDDQFSVERPDGSNFTLKIRSTKLEDSAMYFCARLGQGNYGYTFGSGTRLTVV.

The CDR3 is CASSSRLAGALAKNIQYF. CDR3 in DNA: TGCGCCAGCAGCTCGAGACTAGCGGGGGCCCTAGCCAAAAACATTCAGTACTTC. The chain joins TRBV5-1 to TRBJ2-4; 12 bases agree with TRBD2. Germline CDR1 reads SGHRS; CDR2 reads YFSETQ. With V trimmed by 3 bases and J by 0 bases, 7 bases remained unmatched. The CDR3 runs to 18 residues.

The V gene is TRBV4-3, the J gene TRBJ2-3; the match to TRBD2 covers 8 bases. Germline loops: CDR1 LGHNA, CDR2 YSLEER. The CDR3 covers 16 residues. With V trimmed by 1 base and J by 4 bases, 7 bases remained unmatched. The CDR3 DNA is TGCGCCAGCAGCCAAGTATCGGGGGGGGAATCAGATACGCAGTATTTT. Translation: CASSQVSGGESDTQYF.